The TCR beta chain under discussion was sequenced for a study of blood T cell repertoires in COVID-19. Profiled with immunoSEQ multiplex PCR; TCRdb holds only in-frame clones, not every one. The sample has about 300,000 clones, over 75% seen once. The CDR3 spans 13 residues. Trimming took 3 bases from V and 1 from J, leaving 7 bases between them. Per germline, CDR1 SGDLS and CDR2 YYNGEE. This rearrangement joins TRBV9 to TRBJ1-1; D is possibly TRBD1 (6 bases). Sequencing input: PBMCs or T cells enriched from blood (not recorded which). This receptor was identified in a woman aged 18-29 years who had recovered from COVID-19. CDR3 loop: CASSAGANTEAFF. CDR3 sequence (DNA): TGTGCCAGCAGCGCAGGGGCGAACACTGAAGCTTTCTTT.